This TCR beta chain comes out of a study of vaccination and CD4 T cells after COVID-19. For the study at large: Among convalescent patients, a few were sampled at day 14 and at days 161 to 241 post-vaccination.

Trimming took 7 bases from V and 9 from J; bases not matched to a gene: 13. The CDR3 has 14 residues. CDR1 SGHTA and CDR2 FQGNSA come from the germline V gene. This clonotype has more than one count but fewer than ten. Its antigen is not known. The sample's time point: late sampling 161 to 241 days after vaccination in a few convalescent patients. Sample treatment: approximately nine-day PBMC culture with coronavirus spike peptide pools or control peptides (ViraFEST assay). The Oncomine TCR Beta short-read assay was applied to DNA of cultured CD4+ T cells. The template was genomic DNA from cultured CD4+ T cells. TCRdb processed the PCR reads anew with MiXCR; each CDR3 protein has one entry. The sample contains some 24,000 distinct CDR3 sequences, roughly 33% of which appear only once.

The sample consisted of CD4+ T cells from blood, cultured in vitro, taken about 7 months after SARS-CoV-2 vaccination. The source is a human donor who had recovered from COVID-19. J is TRBJ2-7 and V is TRBV7-2, with 9 nucleotides matching TRBD1. CDR3 DNA: TGTGCCAGCAACGACAGGGGGTGGGGTGGTGGGCAGTACTTC. Translated: CASNDRGWGGGQYF.